This paragraph covers one TCR beta chain sequence. Its antigen is unknown. Produced via immunoSEQ multiplex PCR; TCRdb's table is partial and in-frame only. Among 150,000 to 200,000 clones listed, roughly 89% were seen once. The data are from a study of T cell responses to AZD1222 COVID-19 vaccine. Germline CDR1 and CDR2: MNHEY and SVGAGI. V was shortened by 6 bases and J by 8 bases, with 14 bases between the two germline ends. This CDR3 has 14 amino acids. Study observations and caveats: Clonal diversity was possibly underestimated, and the donors were mostly white British, with more females. AZD1222 recipients seropositive at baseline numbered only 6 or 7.

The input for sequencing was peripheral blood, taken on day 0 of AZD1222 vaccination. The sequence came from an adult in good health. V and J are TRBV6-5 and TRBJ1-6; D not resolved. CDR3 sequence (DNA): TGTGCCAGCAGCCGAGGGTTAGTTGATTCACCCCTCCACTTT. Residues: CASSRGLVDSPLHF.